These 31 T cell receptor beta chains originate from one sample sequenced in a study of T cells in Graves' hyperthyroidism and ophthalmopathy. The source material, RNA transcripts, was used to amplify TCR beta CDR3 regions. Researchers ran a first-round RT-PCR on the TCR CDR3 using the HTBI primer set. One entry per CDR3 protein results from TCRdb running MiXCR on the multiplex PCR reads. The table lists hundreds of thousands of distinct CDR3 sequences, over 35% of them singletons. Material for sequencing was blood. These receptors were obtained from a man between 18 and 29 years old with Graves' hyperthyroidism.

This clonotype was found many times. V gene TRBV5-1 combines with J gene TRBJ1-2; 7 positions agree with TRBD1. V gave up 1 base and J gave up 6 bases; unmatched junction bases: 3. The V gene's germline CDR1 is SGHRS and CDR2 YFSETQ. There are 13 residues in the CDR3. The CDR3: CASSLRTGDGYTF. The DNA for the CDR3 is TGCGCCAGCAGCTTGAGGACAGGAGATGGCTACACCTTC. Variable domain in full (rest from reference TRBV5-1 and TRBJ1-2): KAGVTQTPRYLIKTRGQQVTLSCSPISGHRSVSWYQQTPGQGLQFLFEYFSETQRNKGNFPGRFSGRQFSNSRSEMNVSTLELGDSALYLCASSLRTGDGYTFGSGTRLTVV.

Comment on this clonotype: A read error may be the cause here, since a much bigger clone is one base away. The chain combines TRBV2 with TRBJ2-6; 7 bases agree with TRBD1. The germline V gene has CDR1 SNHLY and CDR2 FYNNEI. The CDR3 consists of 15 residues. CDR3 DNA: TGTGCCAGCAGCGACAGGGTCTCTGGGGCCAGCGTCCTGACTTTC. This encodes CASSDRVSGASVLTF.

The chain links TRBV29-1 to TRBJ2-7; D unclear. CDR1 and CDR2 from the germline V gene are SQVTM and ANQGSEA. V was shortened by 4 bases and J by 4 bases, with 11 bases between the two germline ends. The CDR3 contains 12 residues. CDR3 bases: TGCAGCGTTGGGAGCGTCGGGTACGAGCAGTACTTC. Its protein is CSVGSVGYEQYF.

This clonotype has ten or more counts. The rearrangement links TRBV29-1 to TRBJ2-7; D is unresolved. Trimming removed 6 bases from V and 0 bases from J, with 18 bases in between. The V gene's germline CDR1 is SQVTM and CDR2 ANQGSEA. This CDR3 is built from 15 residues. CDR3: CSVAPDESFSYEQYF. CDR3 DNA: TGCAGCGTAGCTCCGGACGAGTCCTTCTCCTACGAGCAGTACTTC.

This chain links TRBV5-1 with TRBJ1-1; 9 bases match TRBD1. J gave up 12 bases and V 6 bases, and 9 bases lay outside the gene matches. CDR3 length equals 12 residues. Germline V gene data show CDR1 as SGHRS and CDR2 as YFSETQ. CDR3 nucleotides: TGCGCCAGCAAGGAACAGGGGGCGAAGACTTTCTTT. Encoded protein: CASKEQGAKTFF. Filled out from reference TRBV5-1 and TRBJ1-1, the complete variable domain reads KAGVTQTPRYLIKTRGQQVTLSCSPISGHRSVSWYQQTPGQGLQFLFEYFSETQRNKGNFPGRFSGRQFSNSRSEMNVSTLELGDSALYLCASKEQGAKTFFGQGTRLTVV.

In its sample, this clonotype was seen many times. The V call is TRBV7-9, the J call TRBJ1-4, with a tentative D call TRBD1 (5 bases). CDR1 is SEHNR, CDR2 FQNEAQ, per germline (reference sequence). The CDR3 extends over 15 amino acids. With 4 bases removed from V and 6 bases from J, the gap between germline ends came to 15 bases. The CDR3 is CASSSPTRGDEKLFF. As DNA, the CDR3 is TGTGCCAGCAGCTCGCCTACACGGGGGGATGAAAAACTGTTTTTT.

This clonotype was seen a handful of times. The chain is built from TRBV7-9 and TRBJ2-7; tentative D call: TRBD1 (6 bases). The CDR3 covers 15 residues. V lost 2 bases and J 6 bases, leaving 17 bases between the germline ends. In germline, CDR1 is SEHNR, CDR2 FQNEAQ (reference sequence). For the CDR3, the DNA is TGTGCCAGCAGCTTAAAAGGCAGACAGGCACCCGAGCAGTACTTC. Its protein product is CASSLKGRQAPEQYF.

The genes are TRBV19 and TRBJ2-2; 7 bases line up with TRBD1. The CDR3 loop spans 14 amino acids. CDR1 is LNHDA, CDR2 SQIVND, per germline (reference sequence). Losses at the gene ends were 5 bases for V and 7 bases for J; bases not matched to a gene: 7. CDR3: CASSPWDSYGELFF. The CDR3 nucleotides are TGTGCCAGTAGTCCCTGGGACAGCTACGGGGAGCTGTTTTTT. The whole variable domain, remainder taken from reference TRBV19 and TRBJ2-2, is DGGITQSPKYLFRKEGQNVTLSCEQNLNHDAMYWYRQDPGQGLRLIYYSQIVNDFQKGDIAEGYSVSREKKESFPLTVTSAQKNPTAFYLCASSPWDSYGELFFGEGSRLTVL.

The chain couples TRBV6-5 to TRBJ1-2, with TRBD1 as a possible D gene (5 bases). The CDR3 totals 15 residues. Trimming took 6 bases from V and 4 from J, leaving 18 bases between them. Germline V gives CDR1 MNHEY, CDR2 SVGAGI. The CDR3 here is CASRLTGTGTYGYTF. Here the CDR3 DNA reads TGTGCCAGCAGACTGACCGGGACGGGAACCTATGGCTACACCTTC.

The chain is built from TRBV6-5 and TRBJ2-2; D gene uncertain. Looked up from germline, CDR1 is MNHEY and CDR2 is SVGAGI. Trimming stripped 2 bases from V and 8 bases from J, with 12 bases between. The CDR3 runs to 14 residues. The CDR3 DNA reads TGTGCCAGCAGTTACGCGGTCCCTGGGGGGGAGCTGTTTTTT. Residues: CASSYAVPGGELFF.

This clonotype was counted at least ten times. This rearrangement joins TRBV29-1 to TRBJ2-6, with D possibly being TRBD1 (5 bases). Trimming removed 3 bases from V and 0 bases from J, with 12 bases in between. The CDR3 sequence is 16 residues long. Germline loops: CDR1 SQVTM, CDR2 ANQGSEA. The DNA of the CDR3 is TGCAGCGTTGAGCTGGACAACCACTCTGGGGCCAACGTCCTGACTTTC. Translation: CSVELDNHSGANVLTF.

There are a few counts of this clonotype. For the CDR3, the DNA is TGCAGCGTTGAGGTGACTAGCGGGGGGAGTTCGCAGTATTTT. Residues: CSVEVTSGGSSQYF. The chain couples TRBV29-1 to TRBJ2-3; 13 bases are shared with TRBD2. Germline CDR1 reads SQVTM; CDR2 reads ANQGSEA. This CDR3 region has 14 residues. V shed 3 bases and J 10 bases; nucleotides not matched to a gene: 7.

Ten or more counts support this clonotype. V gene TRBV12-3 or TRBV12-4 combines with J gene TRBJ2-5, with 8 nucleotides matching TRBD1. The trim removed 6 bases at V and 4 bases at J, leaving 4 bases unmatched. The CDR3 spans 13 residues. The CDR3 sequence: CASRDRGGETQYF. As DNA, the CDR3 is TGTGCCAGCAGAGACAGGGGAGGAGAGACCCAGTACTTC.

Points on this clonotype: A read error may account for a junction end that differs from germline. V and J are TRBV4-1 and TRBJ2-5, with 11 bases that match TRBD2. CDR3 length: 13 amino acids. In germline, CDR1 is MGHRA, CDR2 YSYEKL. CDR3 DNA sequence: TGCGCCAGCAGCCTCTTAGCGGGGGGGCAATTATTCTTC. Protein sequence: CASSLLAGGQLFF.

This clonotype has a handful of counts. The chain combines TRBV9 with TRBJ2-7; TRBD1 aligns across 9 bases. CDR3 length equals 15 residues. The junction had 9 bases not matched to a gene; V was cut back by 3 bases and J by 5 bases. Germline CDR1 SGDLS, CDR2 YYNGEE. CDR3 DNA: TGTGCCAGCAGCGACCCCGGGACAGGGAGCGACGAGCAGTACTTC. It translates to CASSDPGTGSDEQYF.

About this clonotype itself: The conserved phenylalanine or tryptophan normally closing the CDR3 is absent here, so this likely arose from a read error. This rearrangement joins TRBV25-1 to TRBJ1-2, with D possibly matching TRBD1 (5 bases). V lost 5 bases and J lost 8, with 12 bases in between. CDR1 MGHDK and CDR2 SYGVNS come from the germline V gene. The CDR3 spans 12 residues. CDR3 residues: CASSSLGDGYTL. The CDR3 DNA sequence: TGTGCCAGCAGTTCCCTGGGGGACGGCTACACCCTC.

With regard to this clonotype: A read error may be the cause here, since a much bigger clone is one base away. The chain recombines TRBV20-1 with TRBJ2-7; maybe TRBD2 (6 bases). Germline CDR1 and CDR2: DFQATT and SNEGSKA (reference sequence). This CDR3 region has 14 residues. This CDR3 is CSALLGGSSYGQYF. For the CDR3, the DNA is TGCAGTGCCCTTCTCGGGGGTAGCTCCTACGGGCAGTACTTC.

A few counts support this clonotype. CDR3: CASSPGVEETQYF. The DNA of the CDR3 is TGTGCCAGCAGTCCAGGGGTAGAGGAGACCCAGTACTTC. This rearrangement joins TRBV9 to TRBJ2-5; weak D call: TRBD1 (6 bases). This CDR3 comprises 13 residues. V dropped 5 bases and J dropped 5 bases, with 13 bases sitting between them. Germline V gene data show CDR1 as SGDLS and CDR2 as YYNGEE.

A word on this clonotype: One base away lies a much larger clone, so this may be a sequencing read error. This chain uses TRBV7-9 with TRBJ2-2; D perhaps matches TRBD2 (6 bases). There are 13 residues in the CDR3. Germline V gene sequence: CDR1 SEHNR, CDR2 FQNEAQ (reference sequence). CDR3 nucleotide sequence: TGTGCCAGCAGCGGGCGAACTGGCGGGGTGCTGTTTTTT. As protein: CASSGRTGGVLFF.

Concerning this clonotype itself: This sequence may be a read error, since a much larger clone differs from it by one base. The rearrangement uses TRBV2 and TRBJ2-2, with D possibly matching TRBD2 (5 bases). The V end was cut by 11 bases, the J end by 3 bases, with 16 bases between. Germline V gene lookup returns CDR1 SNHLY and CDR2 FYNNEI. The CDR3 runs 14 residues. CDR3 sequence reads: CAAISDGDTGELFF. The CDR3 bases are TGTGCCGCAATTAGCGATGGGGACACCGGGGAGCTGTTTTTT.

This clonotype was seen at least ten times. This sequence joins TRBV19 and TRBJ1-1; D perhaps matches TRBD1 (5 bases). The length of the CDR3 is 14 residues. Trimming took off 5 bases at V and 1 base at J, with 11 bases between the two ends. Germline V gene data show CDR1 as LNHDA and CDR2 as SQIVND (reference sequence). The CDR3 is CASSPGRKNTEAFF. CDR3 nucleotide sequence: TGTGCCAGTAGTCCGGGACGGAAGAACACTGAAGCTTTCTTT.

The V call is TRBV9, the J call TRBJ1-4, with D unresolved. CDR1 SGDLS and CDR2 YYNGEE come from the germline V gene. Trimming cost V 0 bases and J 0 bases, with 6 bases left between them. The CDR3 spans 15 residues. CDR3 in DNA: TGTGCCAGCAGCGTAGGGATAACAACTAATGAAAAACTGTTTTTT. Encoded protein: CASSVGITTNEKLFF.

This clonotype came up many times. This chain uses TRBV5-1 with TRBJ1-2; D call uncertain. Between the trimmed V and J ends, which lost 0 bases and 7 bases, there was a span of 10 bases. Germline CDR1 reads SGHRS; CDR2 reads YFSETQ. The CDR3 loop spans 13 amino acids. CDR3 region: CASSLVSGGGYTF. CDR3 sequence (DNA): TGCGCCAGCAGCTTGGTTTCGGGCGGTGGCTACACCTTC.

This clonotype has only a few counts. A much larger clone differs from this one at a single base, so this may be a read error. V is TRBV7-9 and J is TRBJ1-1; possible D gene TRBD1, 5 bases. CDR3 size: 13 residues. Germline V gives CDR1 SEHNR, CDR2 FQNEAQ (reference sequence). CDR3 coding DNA: TGTGCCAGCAGCTACAAGGACGGGACTGAAGCTTCCTTT. As protein: CASSYKDGTEASF.

This clonotype came up many times. The rearrangement links TRBV2 to TRBJ2-5; 7 bases are shared with TRBD1. Germline assignment: CDR1 SNHLY and CDR2 FYNNEI. J lost 5 bases, V lost 4 bases, and 10 bases had no gene match. The CDR3 is made up of 15 amino acids. As DNA, the CDR3 is TGTGCCAGCAGTGTTGGACAGGCATGGGTGGAGACCCAGTACTTC. Translating gives CASSVGQAWVETQYF.

Regarding this clonotype: At one of its ends the junction is not consistent with the germline gene, which may arise from a read error. The chain employs TRBV7-9 and TRBJ2-2, with a tentative D call TRBD2 (5 bases). The V gene's germline CDR1 is SEHNR and CDR2 FQNEAQ (reference sequence). The CDR3 runs to 13 residues. The CDR3 nucleotides are TGTGCCAGCAGCTGGGGAAACACCGGGGAGCTGCTTTTT. Protein sequence: CASSWGNTGELLF.

Points on this clonotype: The junction and the germline gene differ at one end; a read error may be behind it. The chain uses TRBV7-9 and TRBJ2-6; possibly TRBD1 or TRBD2 for D (6 bases each). Germline V gene lookup returns CDR1 SEHNR and CDR2 FQNEAQ (reference sequence). CDR3 length equals 14 residues. The chain's CDR3 is CASSLGGVWDTEAF. The CDR3 region has the DNA TGTGCCAGCAGCTTGGGCGGGGTTTGGGACACTGAAGCTTTC. The full variable domain, its missing parts supplied by reference TRBV7-9 and TRBJ2-6, is DTGVSQNPRHKITKRGQNVTFRCDPISEHNRLYWYRQTLGQGPEFLTYFQNEAQLEKSRLLSDRFSAERPKGSFSTLEIQRTEQGDSAMYLCASSLGGVWDTEAFGAGSRLTVL.

This chain connects TRBV7-9 to TRBJ2-2; 7 bases fit TRBD1. Losses at the gene ends were 7 bases for V and 2 bases for J; bases not matched to a gene: 10. The germline V gene encodes CDR1 SEHNR and CDR2 FQNEAQ (reference sequence). CDR3 length: 16 amino acids. For the CDR3, the DNA is TGTGCCAGCATCCTCCTGGACAGGACTAACACCGGGGAGCTGTTTTTT. As protein: CASILLDRTNTGELFF.

V is TRBV27 and J is TRBJ1-5; a weak D match, TRBD1 (6 bases). The V end was cut by 4 bases, the J end by 4 bases, with 11 bases between. The CDR3 extends over 14 amino acids. CDR1 and CDR2 (germline): MNHEY, SMNVEV (reference sequence). The CDR3, as DNA: TGTGCCAGCAGTTCCAGGGGAAGGAATCAGCCCCAGCATTTT. This codes for CASSSRGRNQPQHF.

Only one count was recorded for this clonotype. A much larger clone differs by one base, so this may be a read error. V gene TRBV20-1 combines with J gene TRBJ1-3; D unclear. Per germline, CDR1 DFQATT and CDR2 SNEGSKA (reference sequence). This CDR3 contains 14 residues. The CDR3 DNA reads TGCAGTACTAGCCCGAGAGGGACTGGAAACACCATATATTTT. It yields the protein CSTSPRGTGNTIYF.

With regard to this clonotype: One end of the junction does not line up with germline, which may come from a read error. This sequence joins TRBV20-1 and TRBJ1-4; D is possibly TRBD1 (6 bases). The CDR3 is 14 residues long. Germline assignment: CDR1 DFQATT and CDR2 SNEGSKA (reference sequence). Here the CDR3 reads CNASIGQGREKLFF. The CDR3 region has the DNA TGCAATGCTAGCATCGGGCAGGGGAGGGAAAAACTGTTTTTT.